Following are 23 T cell receptor beta chains from one sample sequenced in a study of CD8+ T cells in alopecia areata. Treatment described: oral pan-JAK inhibitor, 5-10 mg twice daily. RNA extraction and reverse transcription yielded cDNA as sequencing template. Profiling relied on immunoSEQ multiplex PCR, and the TCRdb table lists in-frame clones only, not all of them. The data hold around 140,000 clones, with roughly 54% observed a single time. Sequenced material: CD8+ T cells sorted from blood, taken at week 4, from a patient treated with tofacitinib. The origin of the receptors is a human donor with alopecia areata.

CDR3: CASSLQGKGTGELFF. CDR3 DNA: TGTGCCAGCAGCTTGCAGGGGAAGGGCACCGGGGAGCTGTTTTTT. The chain links TRBV11-2 to TRBJ2-2; TRBD1 might be the D (6 bases). Germline V gene lookup returns CDR1 SGHAT and CDR2 FQNNGV. The V gene lost 3 bases and the J gene lost 4 bases, with 12 bases spanning the gap. The CDR3 runs 15 residues.

The chain joins TRBV7-2 to TRBJ1-1; D gene unclear. V was trimmed by 5 bases and J by 3 bases, leaving 10 bases between them. Per the germline V gene, CDR1 is SGHTA and CDR2 is FQGNSA. This CDR3 spans 13 amino acids. This CDR3 reads CASSLSVDTEAFF. The CDR3 DNA reads as TGTGCCAGCAGCCTTTCAGTTGACACTGAAGCTTTCTTT.

This clone appeared a few times. The rearrangement joins TRBV14 to TRBJ2-1; unclear D gene. Germline assignment: CDR1 SGHDN and CDR2 FVKESK. CDR3 length equals 16 residues. V was shortened by 2 bases and J by 0 bases, with 11 bases between the two germline ends. Written as DNA, the CDR3 is TGTGCCAGCAGCCAACCAGCACTTAGCTCCTACAATGAGCAGTTCTTC. This gives the protein CASSQPALSSYNEQFF.

The CDR3 sequence: CASSLTGGDTQYF. In nucleotides, the CDR3 is TGTGCCAGCAGCTTAACTGGTGGGGATACGCAGTATTTT. The chain is built from TRBV13 and TRBJ2-3; unclear D gene. Germline CDR1 reads PRHDT; CDR2 reads FYEKMQ (reference sequence). This CDR3 is 13 amino acids long. Trimming left V 2 bases short and J 6 bases short, with 9 bases between.

The genes are TRBV27 and TRBJ2-5; no firm D call. The germline V gene has CDR1 MNHEY and CDR2 SMNVEV (reference sequence). The CDR3 consists of 14 residues. V was pared by 3 bases and J by 5 bases, with 13 bases between. CDR3 nucleotide sequence: TGTGCCAGCAGTTTGCTTTCGGGTGACGAGACCCAGTACTTC. Encoded protein: CASSLLSGDETQYF.

V usage is TRBV5-6 and J usage is TRBJ2-1, with D maybe TRBD2 (5 bases). The CDR3 is 14 amino acids. Trimming removed 2 bases at V and 5 bases at J, with 11 bases between. The germline V gene has CDR1 SGHDT and CDR2 YYEEEE. CDR3 protein: CASSFSGYDNEQFF. DNA of the CDR3: TGTGCCAGCAGCTTCTCGGGGTACGACAATGAGCAGTTCTTC.

This chain uses TRBV4-3 with TRBJ2-5; a weak D match, TRBD1 (6 bases). V lost 0 bases and J lost 0, with 8 bases in between. The CDR3 loop spans 15 amino acids. Germline V gene lookup returns CDR1 LGHNA and CDR2 YSLEER. CDR3 residues: CASSQDWDNQETQYF. As DNA, the CDR3 is TGCGCCAGCAGCCAAGATTGGGACAACCAAGAGACCCAGTACTTC.

This rearrangement joins TRBV15 to TRBJ2-7; maybe TRBD1 (6 bases). The germline gives CDR1 LNHNV, CDR2 YYDKDF (reference sequence). This CDR3 contains 14 residues. Trimming took 5 bases from V and 1 from J, leaving 12 bases between them. CDR3 region: CATSAPDSSYEQYF. The CDR3 coding sequence is TGTGCCACCAGCGCCCCGGACAGTTCCTACGAGCAGTACTTC.

V gene TRBV6-6 combines with J gene TRBJ1-2, with 7 bases fitting TRBD1. The V gene's germline CDR1 is MNHNY and CDR2 SVGAGI (reference sequence). The V and J ends lost 7 bases and 0 bases, in that order; junction bases with no gene match: 8. This CDR3 is built from 15 residues. The CDR3 loop reads CASNKGDSPNYGYTF. For the CDR3, the DNA is TGTGCCAGCAATAAGGGGGACAGCCCTAACTATGGCTACACCTTC.

This sequence joins TRBV7-9 and TRBJ2-7; D remains ambiguous. The V gene's germline CDR1 is SEHNR and CDR2 FQNEAQ (reference sequence). Between the trimmed V and J ends, which lost 0 bases and 0 bases, there was a span of 3 bases. This CDR3 has 13 amino acids. CDR3 region: CASSLAASYEQYF. The CDR3 region has the DNA TGTGCCAGCAGCTTAGCAGCCTCCTACGAGCAGTACTTC.

As to this clone: A far larger clone is off by one base, so a read error is likely. The CDR3 region is CASCRSGTGREETQYF. CDR3 coding DNA: TGCGCCAGCTGCAGGAGCGGGACAGGGCGCGAAGAGACCCAGTACTTC. This chain uses TRBV5-1 with TRBJ2-5; 9 nucleotides align to TRBD1. CDR3 length: 16 amino acids. With V trimmed by 7 bases and J by 3 bases, 13 bases remained unmatched. CDR1 and CDR2 (germline): SGHRS, YFSETQ. The complete variable domain, with remaining parts taken from reference TRBV5-1 and TRBJ2-5, reads KAGVTQTPRYLIKTRGQQVTLSCSPISGHRSVSWYQQTPGQGLQFLFEYFSETQRNKGNFPGRFSGRQFSNSRSEMNVSTLELGDSALYLCASCRSGTGREETQYFGPGTRLLVL.

This chain links TRBV4-1 with TRBJ2-3; TRBD2 matches 9 bases. Trimming cost V 4 bases and J 1 base; bases outside gene matches: 6. The germline V gene encodes CDR1 MGHRA and CDR2 YSYEKL. The CDR3 length is 16 residues. The CDR3 region is CASSLIASGGTDTQYF. The CDR3 DNA reads TGCGCCAGCAGCCTCATCGCTAGCGGGGGCACAGATACGCAGTATTTT.

This rearrangement joins TRBV30 to TRBJ2-7; D gene unclear. Germline assignment: CDR1 GTSNPN and CDR2 SVGIG (reference sequence). Trimming took off 4 bases at V and 6 bases at J, with 13 bases between the two ends. The CDR3 is made up of 12 amino acids. CDR3 nucleotide sequence: TGTGCCTGGACGCACCCGCCTGGCGAGCAGTACTTC. Amino acids: CAWTHPPGEQYF.

The chain is built from TRBV13 and TRBJ1-1; D call uncertain. V was pared by 1 base and J by 2 bases, with 14 bases between. The CDR3 extends over 16 amino acids. Germline V gene lookup returns CDR1 PRHDT and CDR2 FYEKMQ (reference sequence). CDR3 residues: CASSLASWEGNTEAFF. The CDR3, as DNA: TGTGCCAGCAGCTTAGCCTCATGGGAGGGAAACACTGAAGCTTTCTTT.

About this clone: This same CDR3 is encoded by further DNA sequences in the sample. The V call is TRBV2, the J call TRBJ2-7, with D unresolved. V was clipped by 1 base and J by 0 bases, with 4 bases between them. CDR1 and CDR2 from the germline V gene are SNHLY and FYNNEI. This CDR3 contains 13 residues. CDR3 DNA: TGTGCCAGCAGTGAAGGTTACTCCTACGAGCAGTACTTC. Amino acids: CASSEGYSYEQYF.

The CDR3 DNA sequence: TGTGCCAGCAGCCTCACCCCTAGGCCCCAAGAGACCCAGTACTTC. Its translation is CASSLTPRPQETQYF. V and J are TRBV5-4 and TRBJ2-5; D is ambiguous. This CDR3 contains 15 residues. Trimming took 4 bases from V and 1 from J, leaving 14 bases between them. Germline V CDR1 and CDR2: SGHNT, YYREEE (reference sequence). The full variable domain, rest sourced from reference TRBV5-4 and TRBJ2-5, is ETGVTQSPTHLIKTRGQQVTLRCSSQSGHNTVSWYQQALGQGPQFIFQYYREEENGRGNFPPRFSGLQFPNYSSELNVNALELDDSALYLCASSLTPRPQETQYFGPGTRLLVL.

CDR3 sequence (DNA): TGTGCCAGCACCGCGGGGGGTACTGAAGCTTTCTTT. Protein: CASTAGGTEAFF. J is TRBJ1-1 and V is TRBV6-5; tentatively, D is TRBD1 (5 bases). Trimming stripped 7 bases from V and 5 bases from J, with 11 bases between. The germline CDR1 and CDR2 sequences are MNHEY and SVGAGI. The CDR3 sequence is 12 residues long.

The V call is TRBV13, the J call TRBJ1-2; the D gene is possibly TRBD1 (6 bases). CDR3 length: 14 residues. Germline-derived CDR1 and CDR2 are PRHDT and FYEKMQ (reference sequence). Trimming pared 0 bases from V and 5 bases from J, leaving 10 bases between. CDR3 sequence reads: CASSLGQQGYGYTF. Here the CDR3 DNA reads TGTGCCAGCAGCTTAGGCCAACAGGGATATGGCTACACCTTC.

This rearrangement joins TRBV7-9 to TRBJ1-1; no clear D gene. Trimming pared 6 bases from V and 0 bases from J, leaving 8 bases between. Germline assignment: CDR1 SEHNR and CDR2 FQNEAQ (reference sequence). CDR3 length: 13 residues. Here the CDR3 reads CASSAGVNTEAFF. The CDR3 DNA sequence: TGTGCCAGCAGTGCCGGGGTGAACACTGAAGCTTTCTTT. Based on the CDR3 plus reference TRBV7-9 and TRBJ1-1, the full variable domain is DTGVSQNPRHKITKRGQNVTFRCDPISEHNRLYWYRQTLGQGPEFLTYFQNEAQLEKSRLLSDRFSAERPKGSFSTLEIQRTEQGDSAMYLCASSAGVNTEAFFGQGTRLTVV.

V usage is TRBV4-3 and J usage is TRBJ1-1; D not resolved. The CDR3 has 13 amino acids. Trimming took off 1 base at V and 2 bases at J, with 5 bases between the two ends. Germline V gives CDR1 LGHNA, CDR2 YSLEER. CDR3: CASSQVHNTEAFF. DNA of the CDR3: TGCGCCAGCAGCCAAGTTCATAACACTGAAGCTTTCTTT.

The chain couples TRBV11-2 to TRBJ2-7; D not resolved. Trimming removed 0 bases from V and 4 bases from J, with 4 bases in between. The CDR3 is 12 amino acids. Germline-derived CDR1 and CDR2 are SGHAT and FQNNGV. CDR3 DNA: TGTGCCAGCAGCTTAGATAGGTACGAGCAGTACTTC. It is translated as CASSLDRYEQYF.

CDR3 in amino acids: CASSLFASGDYNEQFF. The CDR3 coding sequence is TGTGCCAGCAGCTTATTCGCCAGCGGGGACTACAATGAGCAGTTCTTC. The chain uses TRBV13 and TRBJ2-1; TRBD2 agrees at 7 bases. The CDR3 has 16 residues. The V gene's germline CDR1 is PRHDT and CDR2 FYEKMQ (reference sequence). V shed 2 bases and J 3 bases; nucleotides not matched to a gene: 7.

Here the CDR3 DNA reads TGTGCCAGCAGCCCCAATGACGGCAGGGACACTGAAGCTTTCTTT. It codes for CASSPNDGRDTEAFF. This chain joins TRBV7-3 and TRBJ1-1; D may be TRBD1 (5 bases). The germline V and J ends were trimmed by 5 bases and 3 bases, with 16 bases remaining between them. Looked up from germline, CDR1 is SGHTA and CDR2 is FQGTGA. The CDR3 loop spans 15 amino acids.